One sample yielded the 13 T cell receptor beta chains listed below, sequenced in a study of T cells after yellow fever vaccination. Each CDR3 protein gets one entry after TCRdb re-called the 5' RACE reads with MiXCR. The data hold roughly 330,000 distinct CDR3 sequences, with 6.8% observed a single time. The sequencing used PBMCs, collected roughly seven weeks after the first yellow fever vaccination. All receptors come from a man between 18 and 35 years old who received the YFV17D yellow fever vaccine.

This clonotype was counted only a few times. Here the CDR3 reads CASSLRERFYQETQYF. DNA for the CDR3: TGTGCCAGCAGCTTAAGAGAGCGTTTCTACCAAGAGACCCAGTACTTC. V and J are TRBV7-8 and TRBJ2-5; D not certain. Per the germline V gene, CDR1 is SGHVS and CDR2 is FQNEAQ. V gave up 2 bases and J gave up 0 bases, with 13 bases separating them. This CDR3 contains 16 residues.

At least ten counts were recorded for this clonotype. This chain uses TRBV19 with TRBJ2-1, with 9 nucleotides matching TRBD1. CDR3 size: 15 residues. Trimming cost V 4 bases and J 5 bases; bases outside gene matches: 6. Germline V CDR1 and CDR2: LNHDA, SQIVND (reference sequence). For the CDR3, the DNA is TGTGCCAGTAGTAACACAGGGGGCGTTCACAATGAGCAGTTCTTC. Amino acid sequence: CASSNTGGVHNEQFF.

The chain has TRBV20-1 and TRBJ2-7; unclear D gene. Germline V gene data show CDR1 as DFQATT and CDR2 as SNEGSKA (reference sequence). The V end lost 8 bases, the J end lost 0 bases, and 17 bases lay between the germline ends. CDR3 length equals 14 residues. Written as DNA, the CDR3 is TGCAGTTCCACGGACGCGAGGAGCTCCTACGAGCAGTACTTC. This codes for CSSTDARSSYEQYF.

Many counts were recorded for this clonotype. This chain uses TRBV28 with TRBJ2-5; 8 bases match TRBD2. This CDR3 comprises 15 residues. V gave up 4 bases and J gave up 2 bases; unmatched junction bases: 6. Germline lookup yields CDR1 MDHEN and CDR2 SYDVKM. CDR3 region: CASSSAGDQQETQYF. The DNA of the CDR3 is TGTGCCAGCAGTTCAGCGGGAGACCAACAAGAGACCCAGTACTTC.

This clonotype was recorded many times. The chain uses TRBV28 and TRBJ2-7; 8 nucleotides line up with TRBD1. Per the germline V gene, CDR1 is MDHEN and CDR2 is SYDVKM. V gave up 4 bases and J gave up 6 bases; unmatched junction bases: 11. This CDR3 has 15 amino acids. The CDR3 spells CASSSTGTGDGEQYV. In DNA form, the CDR3 reads TGTGCCAGCAGTTCGACCGGGACAGGTGATGGCGAGCAGTACGTC.

This clonotype was picked up many times. The V and J genes are TRBV12-3 or TRBV12-4 and TRBJ2-7, with TRBD2 matching 12 bases. V was clipped by 4 bases and J by 3 bases; unmatched bases: 4. The CDR3 is 15 residues long. The CDR3 loop reads CASSSPTSGGYEQYF. For the CDR3, the DNA is TGTGCCAGCAGTTCCCCGACTAGCGGGGGCTACGAGCAGTACTTC.

The chain employs TRBV27 and TRBJ1-2; tentative D call: TRBD1 (5 bases). V was clipped by 5 bases and J by 5 bases, with 18 bases between them. The CDR3 extends over 15 amino acids. CDR1 is MNHEY, CDR2 SMNVEV, per germline (reference sequence). CDR3 sequence: CASSPPPAQGYGYTF. In DNA, the CDR3 is TGTGCCAGCAGTCCCCCCCCGGCTCAGGGATATGGCTACACCTTC.

This clonotype was observed a handful of times. The chain combines TRBV15 with TRBJ2-5; D ambiguous. The CDR3 length is 15 residues. Germline V gene data show CDR1 as LNHNV and CDR2 as YYDKDF (reference sequence). V was cut by 0 bases and J by 4 bases, with 12 bases left in between. CDR3 sequence: CATSRDLGRGETQYF. The CDR3 bases are TGTGCCACCAGCAGAGATCTGGGCAGAGGAGAGACCCAGTACTTC.

This clonotype was observed a few times. The CDR3 nucleotides are TGTGCCAGTATGGGACAGGCGAACACCGGGGAGCTGTTTTTT. Residues: CASMGQANTGELFF. This sequence joins TRBV19 and TRBJ2-2; 8 bases agree with TRBD1. This CDR3 spans 14 amino acids. Germline assignment: CDR1 LNHDA and CDR2 SQIVND (reference sequence). V was clipped by 7 bases and J by 0 bases; unmatched bases: 1.

This clonotype occurred many times. This rearrangement joins TRBV12-3 or TRBV12-4 to TRBJ2-3; 7 bases line up with TRBD2. With 8 bases clipped from V and 2 bases from J, the junction kept 22 bases outside the gene matches. The CDR3 length is 19 residues. CDR3 in amino acids: CASHSARSLSGHPTDTQYF. The CDR3 DNA reads TGTGCCAGCCATTCAGCCCGGAGCCTTAGCGGGCACCCCACAGATACGCAGTATTTT.

This clonotype has a count of ten or more. The chain links TRBV7-9 to TRBJ1-1; D is unclear. The V end was cut by 5 bases, the J end by 2 bases, with 12 bases between. Germline CDR1 and CDR2: SEHNR and FQNEAQ (reference sequence). The CDR3 covers 14 residues. The CDR3 DNA reads as TGTGCCAGCAGCCGCGGACTCCTAAACACTGAAGCTTTCTTT. Protein sequence: CASSRGLLNTEAFF.

A few counts support this clonotype. The rearrangement links TRBV10-2 to TRBJ2-1, with D uncertain. V was pared by 2 bases and J by 9 bases, with 5 bases between. Germline values: CDR1 WSHSY, CDR2 SAAADI. The CDR3 is 11 residues long. The CDR3 is CASSEGIEQFF. The DNA of the CDR3 is TGCGCCAGCAGTGAGGGGATTGAGCAGTTCTTC.

The V call is TRBV28, the J call TRBJ2-7, with TRBD2 matching over 8 bases. The CDR3 covers 16 residues. Losses at the gene ends were 9 bases for V and 1 base for J; bases not matched to a gene: 14. Germline V gene lookup returns CDR1 MDHEN and CDR2 SYDVKM. CDR3 sequence (DNA): TGTGCCAGTTCTACAGGGACGGGACTAGGATCCTACGAGCAGTACGTC. Its translation is CASSTGTGLGSYEQYV.